These 6 T cell receptor beta chains were all obtained from the same sample, sequenced in a study of high-grade serous ovarian cancer treatment subgroups. Tumor samples were taken before definitive surgery or chemotherapy. Using immunoSEQ multiplex PCR, the repertoire was profiled, and TCRdb retains in-frame clones only, with some absent. The sample comprises approximately 3,500 clones, roughly 71% of which are singletons, and about 8.2% rests with the top ten. Sequencing was done on a sample of tumor tissue. Receptors were obtained from a human donor with high-grade serous ovarian cancer.

The DNA of the CDR3 is TGTGCCGAGTATGCCGGGACAGGAGTTGTGGAGACCCAGTACTTC. Translating it yields CAEYAGTGVVETQYF. The chain recombines TRBV10-3 with TRBJ2-5, with 8 nucleotides matching TRBD1. The CDR3 is made up of 15 amino acids. J lost 5 bases, V lost 11 bases, and 16 bases had no gene match. Germline values: CDR1 ENHRY, CDR2 SYGVKD.

The V gene is TRBV28, the J gene TRBJ1-5; no clear D gene. Deletions cut 3 bases from V and 0 bases from J, with 6 bases between. The CDR3 has 14 residues. CDR1 is MDHEN, CDR2 SYDVKM, per germline. CDR3 sequence (DNA): TGTGCCAGCAGTTTCCTGGATAGCAATCAGCCCCAGCATTTT. The encoded protein is CASSFLDSNQPQHF.

The chain has TRBV5-1 and TRBJ1-2, with a tentative D call TRBD1 (5 bases). V was clipped by 2 bases and J by 0 bases, with 11 bases between them. CDR3 length equals 15 residues. Per the germline V gene, CDR1 is SGHRS and CDR2 is YFSETQ. For the CDR3, the DNA is TGCGCCAGCAGCTTCGACAGACATTCTAACTATGGCTACACCTTC. It specifies CASSFDRHSNYGYTF.

The table lists this clone with a count of one. The chain joins TRBV19 to TRBJ1-5; no clear D. The CDR3 has 13 residues. V was cut by 8 bases and J by 0 bases, with 8 bases left in between. CDR1 and CDR2 from the germline V gene are LNHDA and SQIVND (reference sequence). The CDR3 nucleotides are TGTGCCAGTGAACCTTATAGCAATCAGCCCCAGCATTTT. Protein product: CASEPYSNQPQHF.

This clone has just a few counts. V is TRBV28 and J is TRBJ2-2; tentative D call: TRBD1 (5 bases). The CDR3 extends over 16 amino acids. Germline-derived CDR1 and CDR2 are MDHEN and SYDVKM. The V gene lost 5 bases and the J gene lost 4 bases, with 17 bases spanning the gap. This CDR3 is CASSPRFRAGTGELFF. The CDR3 bases are TGTGCCAGCAGTCCACGGTTCAGGGCCGGCACCGGGGAGCTGTTTTTT. The whole variable domain, remainder taken from reference TRBV28 and TRBJ2-2, is DVKVTQSSRYLVKRTGEKVFLECVQDMDHENMFWYRQDPGLGLRLIYFSYDVKMKEKGDIPEGYSVSREKKERFSLILESASTNQTSMYLCASSPRFRAGTGELFFGEGSRLTVL.

The CDR3 here is CASSFVGGTPGAFF. CDR3 nucleotide sequence: TGTGCCAGCAGTTTTGTAGGGGGCACCCCCGGGGCTTTCTTT. The chain links TRBV28 to TRBJ1-1; TRBD1 matches 7 bases. With V trimmed by 3 bases and J by 11 bases, 12 bases remained unmatched. Germline CDR1 and CDR2: MDHEN and SYDVKM. The CDR3 is 14 residues long.